This TCR beta chain is from a study of beta chain features in type 1 diabetes. Expressed TCRB transcripts got sequenced, as all isolated RNA was reverse transcribed. Assay: immunoSEQ multiplex PCR; the TCRdb copy retains only in-frame clones and omits some. In the table there are 500,000 to 650,000 clones, under 15% of which are singletons. Study-wide results and limits: Fewer junction insertions and more nucleotide deletions appeared in type 1 diabetes patients. TCRB CDR3 length was moderately but significantly reduced in all four CD4+ subsets of Type 1 diabetes patients. Highly expressing activated T cells could be over-counted with a cDNA template.

Comments on this clone: The target antigen is unknown.

V lost 8 bases and J 0 bases, leaving 13 bases between the germline ends. CDR3 length equals 15 residues. The germline gives CDR1 LNHNV, CDR2 YYDKDF (reference sequence). This receptor was identified in a man aged 25 to 40 with type 1 diabetes. The specimen was naive CD4+ T cells from blood. This chain uses TRBV15 with TRBJ1-4, with D tentatively TRBD1 (5 bases). CDR3 nucleotides: TGTGCCACCTCCAGGGTCGGGGCAACTAATGAAAAACTGTTTTTT. It translates to CATSRVGATNEKLFF.